This TCR beta chain appears in the sequencing data of a study of early T cells in non-severe SARS-CoV-2 infection. This clonotype was found a few times. TCRdb reprocessed the 5' RACE reads with MiXCR, giving one entry per CDR3 protein. The sample holds about 52,000 distinct CDR3 sequences, 8% seen once. Germline CDR1 and CDR2: SGDLS and YYNGEE. The CDR3 is 15 residues long. Trimming cost V 6 bases and J 2 bases; bases outside gene matches: 6. This TCR was sampled from an adult who was a healthcare worker with PCR-confirmed SARS-CoV-2 infection or an uninfected control (not recorded which). This sequence joins TRBV9 and TRBJ2-3, with 10 bases fitting TRBD2. The specimen sequenced was whole blood. The CDR3 DNA sequence: TGTGCCAGCACCCCACTAGCGGGGAACACAGATACGCAGTATTTT. Protein: CASTPLAGNTDTQYF.